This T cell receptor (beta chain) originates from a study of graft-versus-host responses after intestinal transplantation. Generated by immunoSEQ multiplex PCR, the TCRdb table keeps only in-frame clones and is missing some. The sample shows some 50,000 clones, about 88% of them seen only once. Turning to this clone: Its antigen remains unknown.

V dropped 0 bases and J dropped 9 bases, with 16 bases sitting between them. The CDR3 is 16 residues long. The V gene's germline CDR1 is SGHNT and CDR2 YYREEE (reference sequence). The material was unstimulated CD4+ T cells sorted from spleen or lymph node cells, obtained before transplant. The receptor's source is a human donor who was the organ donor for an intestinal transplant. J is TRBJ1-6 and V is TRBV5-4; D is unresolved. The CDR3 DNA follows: TGTGCCAGCAGCTTGGGGTCAGAAATGTCTCGTTCACCCCTCCACTTT. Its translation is CASSLGSEMSRSPLHF. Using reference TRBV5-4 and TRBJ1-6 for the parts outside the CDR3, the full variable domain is ETGVTQSPTHLIKTRGQQVTLRCSSQSGHNTVSWYQQALGQGPQFIFQYYREEENGRGNFPPRFSGLQFPNYSSELNVNALELDDSALYLCASSLGSEMSRSPLHFGNGTRLTVT.